This record looks at one TCR beta chain sequence and its context. Its target is unknown. Cells were stimulated with overlapping HIV-1 Gag 15-mer peptides. CD40L/CD69 double-negative CD45RO-high memory CD4+ T cells were collected. This specimen belongs to a study of persistence of HIV-infected CD4 T cells. Looking at the study overall: The sample holds CD4+ T cells responsive to CMV or HIV-1 Gag. Up to roughly 180 mL blood was drawn at multiple time points; a couple of donors had single-time leukapheresis.

This was the immunoSEQ version 4 assay in survey mode. The data were produced by immunoSEQ multiplex PCR, yet TCRdb's version contains in-frame clones alone and is incomplete. In the table there are about 40,000 clones, about 84% of which are singletons. Germline V gene sequence: CDR1 SGHVS, CDR2 FNYEAQ. The length of the CDR3 is 12 residues. The V end lost 5 bases, the J end lost 5 bases, and 9 bases lay between the germline ends. General study points: CMV- and Gag-responding cells had lower TCRbeta richness than CD3/CD28-responding cells.

The receptor was derived from an adult man with HIV who was CMV-seropositive. The sequences come from CD4+ T cells sorted from PBMCs after roughly 18-hour stimulation, collected from a patient who received antiretroviral therapy. This chain links TRBV7-6 with TRBJ2-5; no clear D gene. The CDR3 protein is CASSLNPETQYF. DNA of the CDR3: TGTGCCAGCAGCCTTAATCCGGAGACCCAGTACTTC. Combining the CDR3 with reference TRBV7-6 and TRBJ2-5 gives the whole variable domain GAGVSQSPRYKVTKRGQDVALRCDPISGHVSLYWYRQALGQGPEFLTYFNYEAQQDKSGLPNDRFSAERPEGSISTLTIQRTEQRDSAMYRCASSLNPETQYFGPGTRLLVL.